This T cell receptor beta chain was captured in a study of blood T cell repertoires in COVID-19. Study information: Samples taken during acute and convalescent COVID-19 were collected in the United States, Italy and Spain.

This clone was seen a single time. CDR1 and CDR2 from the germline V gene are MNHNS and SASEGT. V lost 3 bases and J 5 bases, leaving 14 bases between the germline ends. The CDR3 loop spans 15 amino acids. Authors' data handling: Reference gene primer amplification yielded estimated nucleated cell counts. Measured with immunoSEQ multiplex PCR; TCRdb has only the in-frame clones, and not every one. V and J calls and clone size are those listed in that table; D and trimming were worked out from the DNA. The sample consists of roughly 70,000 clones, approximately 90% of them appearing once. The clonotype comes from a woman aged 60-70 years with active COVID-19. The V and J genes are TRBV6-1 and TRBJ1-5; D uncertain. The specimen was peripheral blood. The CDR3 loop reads CASSERVIGDQPQHF. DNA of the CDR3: TGTGCCAGCAGTGAGAGGGTTATTGGGGATCAGCCCCAGCATTTT.